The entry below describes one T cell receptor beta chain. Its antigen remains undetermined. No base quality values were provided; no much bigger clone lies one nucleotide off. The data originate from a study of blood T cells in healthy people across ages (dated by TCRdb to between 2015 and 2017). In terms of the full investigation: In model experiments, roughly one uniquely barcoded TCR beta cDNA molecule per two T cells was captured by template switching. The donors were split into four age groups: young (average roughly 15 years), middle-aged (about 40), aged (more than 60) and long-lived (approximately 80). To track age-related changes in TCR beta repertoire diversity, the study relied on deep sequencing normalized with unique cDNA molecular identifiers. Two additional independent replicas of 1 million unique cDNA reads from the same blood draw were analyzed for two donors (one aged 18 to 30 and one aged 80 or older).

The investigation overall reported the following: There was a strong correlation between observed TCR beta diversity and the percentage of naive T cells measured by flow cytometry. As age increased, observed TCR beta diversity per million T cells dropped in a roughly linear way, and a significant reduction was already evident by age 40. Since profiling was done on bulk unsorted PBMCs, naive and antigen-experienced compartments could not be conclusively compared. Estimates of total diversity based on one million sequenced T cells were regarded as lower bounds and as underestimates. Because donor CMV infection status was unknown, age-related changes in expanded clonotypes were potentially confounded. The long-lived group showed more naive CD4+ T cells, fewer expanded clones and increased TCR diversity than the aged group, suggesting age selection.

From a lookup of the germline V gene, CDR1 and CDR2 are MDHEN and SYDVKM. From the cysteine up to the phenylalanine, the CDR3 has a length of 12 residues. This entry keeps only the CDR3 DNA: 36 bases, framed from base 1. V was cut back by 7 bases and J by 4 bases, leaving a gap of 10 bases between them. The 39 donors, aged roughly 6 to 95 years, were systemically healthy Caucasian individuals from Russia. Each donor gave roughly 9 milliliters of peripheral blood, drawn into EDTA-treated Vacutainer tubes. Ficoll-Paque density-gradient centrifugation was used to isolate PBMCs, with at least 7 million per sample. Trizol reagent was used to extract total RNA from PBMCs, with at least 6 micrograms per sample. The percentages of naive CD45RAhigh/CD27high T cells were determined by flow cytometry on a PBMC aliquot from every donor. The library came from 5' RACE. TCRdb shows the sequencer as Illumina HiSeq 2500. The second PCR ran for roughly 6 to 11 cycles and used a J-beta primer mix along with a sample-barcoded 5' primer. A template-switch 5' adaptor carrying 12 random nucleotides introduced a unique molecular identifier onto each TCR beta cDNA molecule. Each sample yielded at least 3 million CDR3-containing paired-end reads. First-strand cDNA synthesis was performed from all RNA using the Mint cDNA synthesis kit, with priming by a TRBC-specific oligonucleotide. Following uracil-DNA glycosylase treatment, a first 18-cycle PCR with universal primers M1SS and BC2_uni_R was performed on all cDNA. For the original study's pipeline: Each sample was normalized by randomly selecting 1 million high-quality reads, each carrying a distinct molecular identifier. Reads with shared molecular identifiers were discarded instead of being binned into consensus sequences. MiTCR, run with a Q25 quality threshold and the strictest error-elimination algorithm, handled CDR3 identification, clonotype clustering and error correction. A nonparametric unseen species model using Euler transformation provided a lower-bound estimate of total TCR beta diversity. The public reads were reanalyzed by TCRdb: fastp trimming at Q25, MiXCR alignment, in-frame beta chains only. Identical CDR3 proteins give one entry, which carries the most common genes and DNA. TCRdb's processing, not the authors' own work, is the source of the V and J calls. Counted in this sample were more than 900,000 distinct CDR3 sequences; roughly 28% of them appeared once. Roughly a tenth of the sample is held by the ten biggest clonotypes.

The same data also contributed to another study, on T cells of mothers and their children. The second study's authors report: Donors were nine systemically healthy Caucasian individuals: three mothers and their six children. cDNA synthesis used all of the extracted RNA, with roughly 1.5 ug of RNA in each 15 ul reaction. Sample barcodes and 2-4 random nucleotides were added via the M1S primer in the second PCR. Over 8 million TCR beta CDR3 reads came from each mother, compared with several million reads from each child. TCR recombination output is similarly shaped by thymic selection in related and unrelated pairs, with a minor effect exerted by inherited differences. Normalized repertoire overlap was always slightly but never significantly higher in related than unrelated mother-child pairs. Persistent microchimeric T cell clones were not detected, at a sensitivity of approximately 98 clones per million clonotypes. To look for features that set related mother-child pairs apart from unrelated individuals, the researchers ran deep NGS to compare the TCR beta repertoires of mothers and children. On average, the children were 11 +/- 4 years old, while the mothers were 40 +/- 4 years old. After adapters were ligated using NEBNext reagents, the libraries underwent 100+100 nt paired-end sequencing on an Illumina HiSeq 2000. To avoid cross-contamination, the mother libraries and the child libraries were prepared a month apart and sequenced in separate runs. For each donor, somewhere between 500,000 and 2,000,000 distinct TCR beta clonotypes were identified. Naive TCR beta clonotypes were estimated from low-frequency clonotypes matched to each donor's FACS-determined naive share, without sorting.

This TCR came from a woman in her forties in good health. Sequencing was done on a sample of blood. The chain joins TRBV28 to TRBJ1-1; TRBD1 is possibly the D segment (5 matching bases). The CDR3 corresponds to CASMAGGTEAFF. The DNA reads TGTGCCAGCATGGCGGGGGGCACTGAAGCTTTCTTT.